This T cell receptor (beta chain) was identified during a study of shared clonotypes between healthy human individuals. At the level of the study: Each donor contributed plates that comprised three CD4 naive, three CD4 memory, two CD8 naive and one CD8 memory. Findings and limits, study-wide: Sharing across four donors was seen in roughly 5.2% of naive CD4 clonotypes.

On this clone: Its antigen is unknown. Distinct nucleotide sequences in the sample also encode this CDR3.

Naive CD8 cells were CD45RO-negative, positively selected for CCR7, excluding terminally differentiated effector memory CD45RA+ cells. Adult Caucasians living in Nashville, Tennessee made up all of the donors. The method was immunoSEQ multiplex PCR; TCRdb's version includes in-frame clones alone and lacks a portion of them. The table shows about 650,000 clones, with roughly 96% occurring only once. The TCR comes from a woman aged 25 to 45 in good health. The sample taken for sequencing was naive CD8+ T cells sorted from blood.

The CDR3 nucleotides are TGTGCCAGCAGTCCCGGGACAGGCGGTCGAGAGACCCAGTACTTC. It is translated as CASSPGTGGRETQYF. The gene calls are TRBV27 and TRBJ2-5, with 8 bases matching TRBD1. V lost 5 bases, J lost 4 bases, and 9 bases stayed unmatched. Germline CDR1 reads MNHEY; CDR2 reads SMNVEV (reference sequence). The CDR3 spans 15 residues.